This TCR beta chain was sequenced during a study of cytomegalovirus exposure and HLA in healthy donors (dated by TCRdb to the late 2010s). Regarding the complete study: An earlier analysis of some 550 of the donors reported 276 Gb of sequence data and approximately 110 million unique TCR beta sequences from some 180 million T cells. An early release covering some 640 HLA-typed donors comprised about 290 gigabases of sequencing data and roughly 85 million unique TCR sequences. Among the roughly 400 genotyped donors, approximately 82% belonged to the genetic ancestry cluster associated with self-reported Caucasian donors. The study was designed to test whether signatures of past pathogen exposure could be identified by cataloging public T cell receptors. The study used immunosequencing to profile the T cell repertoires of approximately 640 subjects and linked those repertoires to cytomegalovirus serostatus. In addition to the first cohort of hundreds of subjects, a separate validation cohort of approximately 130 different subjects was used. The study combined high-throughput TCR immunosequencing, statistical association of individual TCRs with disease status, and machine learning to predict cytomegalovirus infection status. In a later analysis, previously published TCR beta repertoires from fewer than 750 donors were re-analyzed and high-resolution HLA genotyping was added so that TCR occurrence patterns could be studied. Rather than drawing on any new phenotypic data, the later analysis identified candidate immune exposures from TCR beta sequences and the way those sequences occurred across donors. An earlier analysis of 500 to 750 of the donors applied high-throughput TCR beta sequencing to assess whether each TCR beta V gene segment acted as functional or pseudogenic. Donor age, sex, ethnicity and CMV serostatus were collected together with the repertoire data. In a later genetic analysis, genome-wide SNP genotypes for about 60% of the 666 donors were used, and that subset was treated as a discovery cohort. Every discovery cohort repertoire had been produced on one sequencing platform. Both class I and class II loci were covered by HLA typing, at four-digit resolution. Typing coverage differed by locus: A, B, C, DRB1 and DQB1 were typed in about 620-630 donors, DQA1 in 522, DPA1 in some 570, and DPB1 in 400 to 490. About 5 DR-DQ haplotypes were handled as single units for association and clustering, since linkage in the cohort was strong. Among about 360 genotyped donors of the cohort, an average of around 240,000 unique TCR beta nucleotide sequences were sequenced per donor, approximately 20% of them non-productive.

General conclusions and limits of the study: For the cohort, immune exposure information was limited to CMV serostatus. Assigning TCR associations to individual alleles was difficult when HLA alleles, especially DR and DQ, strongly co-occurred. Linkage disequilibrium might explain the correlated functional status among segregating V segments, but an unknown experimental factor could not be ruled out. In a later analysis, most CMV-associated TCR beta chains were found to appear HLA-restricted, with HLA associations seemingly driven largely by CMV exposure. The study gave a list of 150 to 200 TCR beta chains associated with cytomegalovirus. An earlier analysis of several hundred of the donors showed that most TCR beta V segments appeared in productive rearrangements either about 87% or about 30% of the time, which broadly matched IMGT annotations. It was suggested by the authors that the approach could potentially be generalized to other disease states and immunological phenotypes. In a later genetic analysis, fewer N-insertions in productive TCRs were reported among donors in an Asian-associated ancestry cluster than the approximately 670-donor mean. A further reported finding was that TCR beta sequences accurately predicted the HLA-A and HLA-B alleles for most subjects in the first cohort. In a later analysis, HLA-associated TCR beta chains showed more clonal expansion and lower generation probabilities than non-associated chains that were equally common. Because counts were too low, under 20 rarely observed V segments, including chromosome 9 orphons, were left out of the earlier analysis of 500 to 750 of the donors. While some public TCRs were present in many individuals, most TCR sequences turned up only very rarely across donors. An association between a missense DCLRE1C variant and V-gene and J-gene trimming of TCR beta chains was found in a later genetic analysis and replicated in an independent cohort. The classifier was reported to diagnose cytomegalovirus status with high specificity and sensitivity in both the original cohort and the validation cohort. A few of the identified cytomegalovirus-associated TCR beta chains were confirmed in vitro to be specific for cytomegalovirus antigens. According to a later analysis, parvovirus B19, influenza, CMV and Epstein-Barr virus appeared linked to several top co-occurrence clusters. Presence/absence analyses assumed roughly uniform sequencing depth across donors, an assumption that may not hold. HLA typing was unavailable for some donors at each locus, so association tests used only the typed subset. In a later analysis, around 17,000 TCR beta sequences were associated with specific HLA alleles at a false discovery rate of 0.05. A later analysis found that TCR association rates varied across HLA loci, with DRB1 alleles showing the most associated TCRs and HLA-C alleles the fewest. The cohort was sequenced for TCR beta chains only, and without alpha or paired-chain data the features that could be detected were limited. The sequencing pipeline was judged likely to have produced a cluster of highly shared sequence variants as a technical artifact. Because the 87-base-pair reads could not distinguish some IMGT-functional V segments, including TRBV6-2 and TRBV6-3, those segments were excluded.

The cohort consisted of fewer than 700 healthy bone marrow donors. Cohort members were all nominally healthy when sampled, although unrecorded immune exposures were likely present. The donor was CMV seronegative and was included in the group of hundreds of seronegative cohort members. Each donor provided a peripheral blood sample, and peripheral blood mononuclear cells were used for TCR beta sequencing. Genomic DNA extraction from the blood cell samples was performed with the Qiagen DNeasy Blood Extraction Kit. Library generation was performed with the immunoSEQ multiplex PCR assay. For the multiplex PCR, a mixture combining 60 forward primers for TCR Vbeta segments and 13 reverse primers for TCR Jbeta segments was used. The CDR3 region of rearranged TCR beta genes was amplified from genomic DNA by a multiplex PCR assay. The Illumina HiSeq System was used to sequence the amplified TCR beta libraries as 87-base-pair reads. The paper's data handling went like this. A later analysis tallied roughly 78 million unique TCR beta chains across the 666 repertoires, and approximately 12 million of those chains were shared by two or more donors. Raw reads were error-corrected and collapsed into unique sequences with a nearest-neighbor algorithm that merged closely related sequences to remove PCR and sequencing errors. V, D and J gene segments were assigned by aligning CDR3 sequences to IMGT reference sequences. Each retained sequence needed at least a six-nucleotide match to both a V gene segment and a J gene segment. A rearrangement counted as productive if the CDR3 had no stop codons and remained in frame with V and J, and every other rearrangement counted as non-productive. CDR3 was defined according to IMGT convention as the region running from the second conserved V-encoded cysteine to the conserved J-encoded phenylalanine. Sequences without an unambiguous match to a single V gene segment were excluded from the earlier analysis of approximately 560 of the donors. In an earlier analysis of a few hundred of the donors, V segments were called functional above 56.7% productive rearrangements and were called segregating when the between-donor standard deviation exceeded 5%. To diagnose cytomegalovirus status from the catalog of TCR beta chain sequences, a statistical classification framework was built. V and J gene assignment, in a later analysis, came from comparing TCR nucleotide sequences with IMGT/GENE-DB human TR gene sequences. In a later analysis, CDR3 sequences and most-parsimonious VDJ recombination scenarios were assigned using the TCRdist pipeline. In a later analysis, each TCR beta chain was defined by its CDR3 amino acid sequence together with its V-gene family, and reads without a unique V-gene family were excluded. To address suspected cross-contamination and a sequencing artifact, a later analysis removed some 620 highly shared, low-generation-probability nucleotide sequences. In a later analysis, a clonal expansion index was calculated for each public chain from normalized within-repertoire ranks of inferred template counts. In a later analysis, generation probabilities were computed with a VDJ recombination model fitted to out-of-frame rearrangements, and the resulting probabilities were checked against IGoR. Hypergeometric tests were used in a later analysis to score TCR-TCR, TCR-HLA and TCR-CMV co-occurrence, with a repertoire-size bias correction applied to the TCR pairs. A later analysis estimated false discovery rates by permuting HLA or CMV assignments 20 times. In a later analysis, co-occurring TCRs were grouped using DBSCAN, with TCRdist sequence similarity added in when clustering inside HLA-allele-positive subsets. Repertoires with fewer than 30,000 or more than 120,000 public chains were left out of co-occurrence clustering, as were a few repertoires with anomalous nucleotide sharing. TCRdb obtained this table from immuneACCESS and retained in-frame rearrangements with V and J assigned. These tables miss some clones; where compared with another copy, unresolved V genes account for less than half of the shortfall, and the remainder is unexplained. Clone size and the V and J calls come from that table; the DNA yielded D and trimming. The sample has some 180,000 clones on record, just over 75% of them singletons. The ten largest clones represent more than 1.4% of the sample.

According to the germline V gene (reference sequence), CDR1 reads SEHNR and CDR2 reads FQNEAQ. Trimming removed 3 bases from V and 4 bases from J, leaving 13 bases between the germline ends. The CDR3 covers 14 residues, taking in both the cysteine and the phenylalanine. The CDR3 DNA has 42 bases and is translated from base 1. A word on this clone: Its antigen has not been determined. No per-base quality is available; no much larger clone lies one base away.

The sequence came from a man between 18 and 29 years old in good health and CMV-seronegative. The V gene is TRBV7-9 and the J gene is TRBJ2-7; the D gene identity is not certain. The sample was PBMCs. The base sequence is TGTGCCAGCAGCTTCTACCCTAAGGAGTACGAGCAGTACTTC. It codes for CASSFYPKEYEQYF.